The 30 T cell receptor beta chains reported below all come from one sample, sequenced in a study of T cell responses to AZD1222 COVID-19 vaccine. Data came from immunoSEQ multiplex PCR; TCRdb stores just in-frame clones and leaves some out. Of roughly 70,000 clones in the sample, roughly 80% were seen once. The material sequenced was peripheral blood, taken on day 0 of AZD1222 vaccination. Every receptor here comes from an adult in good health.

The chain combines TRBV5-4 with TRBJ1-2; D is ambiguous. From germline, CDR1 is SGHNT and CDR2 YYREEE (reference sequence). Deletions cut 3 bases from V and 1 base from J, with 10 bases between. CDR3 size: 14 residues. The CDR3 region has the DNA TGTGCCAGCAGCTCGGACCCTAATAACTATGGCTACACCTTC. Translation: CASSSDPNNYGYTF.

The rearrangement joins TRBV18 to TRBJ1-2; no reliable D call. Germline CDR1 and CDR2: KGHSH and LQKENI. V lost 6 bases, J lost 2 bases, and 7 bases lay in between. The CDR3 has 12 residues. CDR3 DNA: TGTGCCAGCTCGGAAGTAAACTATGGCTACACCTTC. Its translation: CASSEVNYGYTF. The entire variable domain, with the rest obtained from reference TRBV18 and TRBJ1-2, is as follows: NAGVMQNPRHLVRRRGQEARLRCSPMKGHSHVYWYRQLPEEGLKFMVYLQKENIIDESGMPKERFSAEFPKEGPSILRIQQVVRGDSAAYFCASSEVNYGYTFGSGTRLTVV.

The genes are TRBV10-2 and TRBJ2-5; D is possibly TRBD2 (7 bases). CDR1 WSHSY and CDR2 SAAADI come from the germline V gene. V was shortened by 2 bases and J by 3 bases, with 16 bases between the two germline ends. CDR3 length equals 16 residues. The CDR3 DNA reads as TGCGCCAGCAGTGAGAGTGAGGGGGGGCGGAAAGAGACCCAGTACTTC. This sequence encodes CASSESEGGRKETQYF.

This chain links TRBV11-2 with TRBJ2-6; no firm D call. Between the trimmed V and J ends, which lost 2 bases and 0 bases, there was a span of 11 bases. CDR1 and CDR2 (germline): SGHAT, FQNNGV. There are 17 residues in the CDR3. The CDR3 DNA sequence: TGTGCCAGCAGCTTATTACAGACAAACTCTGGGGCCAACGTCCTGACTTTC. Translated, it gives CASSLLQTNSGANVLTF.

CDR3 DNA sequence: TGTGCCAGCAGCGCGAGTCATGAGCAGTTCTTC. It yields the protein CASSASHEQFF. The J gene is TRBJ2-1, the V gene TRBV9; D is uncertain. Trimming shortened V by 3 bases and J by 8 bases, and 6 bases separated the two germline ends. Germline V CDR1 and CDR2: SGDLS, YYNGEE. This CDR3 has 11 amino acids.

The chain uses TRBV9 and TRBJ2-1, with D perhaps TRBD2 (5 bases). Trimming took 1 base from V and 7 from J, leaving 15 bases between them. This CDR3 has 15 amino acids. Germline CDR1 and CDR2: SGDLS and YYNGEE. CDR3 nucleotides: TGTGCCAGCAGCGTAATTGCTGTTAGCGTGAATGAGCAGTTCTTC. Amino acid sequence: CASSVIAVSVNEQFF.

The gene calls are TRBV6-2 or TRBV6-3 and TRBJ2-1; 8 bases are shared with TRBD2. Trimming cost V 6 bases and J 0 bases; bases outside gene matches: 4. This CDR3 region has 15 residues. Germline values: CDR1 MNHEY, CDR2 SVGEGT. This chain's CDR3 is CASSLAGTSYNEQFF. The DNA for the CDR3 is TGTGCCAGCAGCCTAGCGGGCACCTCCTACAATGAGCAGTTCTTC.

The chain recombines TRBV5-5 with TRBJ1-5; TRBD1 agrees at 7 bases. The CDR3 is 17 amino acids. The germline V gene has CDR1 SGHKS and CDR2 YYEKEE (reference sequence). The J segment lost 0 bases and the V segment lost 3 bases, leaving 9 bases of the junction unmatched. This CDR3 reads CASSSTGKPYSNQPQHF. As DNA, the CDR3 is TGTGCCAGCAGCTCGACAGGGAAACCTTATAGCAATCAGCCCCAGCATTTT.

The CDR3 DNA reads TGTGCCAGCAGTGGGGGTGAGGCCTCCTGGGGGCATGGCTACACCTTC. As protein: CASSGGEASWGHGYTF. The chain carries TRBV28 and TRBJ1-2, with D maybe TRBD1 (6 bases). The CDR3 contains 16 residues. Germline V CDR1 and CDR2: MDHEN, SYDVKM. Trimming took 5 bases from V and 6 from J, leaving 22 bases between them.

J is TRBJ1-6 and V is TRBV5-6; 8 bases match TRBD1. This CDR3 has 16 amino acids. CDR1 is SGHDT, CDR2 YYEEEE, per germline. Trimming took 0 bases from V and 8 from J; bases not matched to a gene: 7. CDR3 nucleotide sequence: TGTGCCAGCAGCTTGGGGGCAGGGGGCCTTGATTCACCCCTCCACTTT. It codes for CASSLGAGGLDSPLHF. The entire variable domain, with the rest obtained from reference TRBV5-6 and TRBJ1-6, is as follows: DAGVTQSPTHLIKTRGQQVTLRCSPKSGHDTVSWYQQALGQGPQFIFQYYEEEERQRGNFPDRFSGHQFPNYSSELNVNALLLGDSALYLCASSLGAGGLDSPLHFGNGTRLTVT.

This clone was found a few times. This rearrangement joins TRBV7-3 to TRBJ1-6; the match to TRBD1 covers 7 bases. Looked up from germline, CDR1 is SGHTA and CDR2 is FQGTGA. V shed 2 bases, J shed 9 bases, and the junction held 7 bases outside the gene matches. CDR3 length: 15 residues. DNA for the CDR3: TGTGCCAGCAGCTTATTCGCGACAGGGTCTTCACCCCTCCACTTT. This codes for CASSLFATGSSPLHF.

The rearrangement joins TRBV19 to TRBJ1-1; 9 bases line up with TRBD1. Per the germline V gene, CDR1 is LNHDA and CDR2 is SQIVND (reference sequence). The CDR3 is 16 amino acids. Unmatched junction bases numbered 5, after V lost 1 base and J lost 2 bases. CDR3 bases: TGTGCCAGTAGTATAGGGGGGACAGGGCCCAACACTGAAGCTTTCTTT. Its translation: CASSIGGTGPNTEAFF. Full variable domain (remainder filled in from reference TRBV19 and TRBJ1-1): DGGITQSPKYLFRKEGQNVTLSCEQNLNHDAMYWYRQDPGQGLRLIYYSQIVNDFQKGDIAEGYSVSREKKESFPLTVTSAQKNPTAFYLCASSIGGTGPNTEAFFGQGTRLTVV.

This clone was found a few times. This chain's CDR3 is CASRDTYNEQFF. In nucleotides, the CDR3 is TGTGCCAGCAGGGACACCTACAATGAGCAGTTCTTC. The gene calls are TRBV2 and TRBJ2-1, with D perhaps matching TRBD1 (5 bases). The CDR3 is 12 residues long. Looked up from germline, CDR1 is SNHLY and CDR2 is FYNNEI. The germline V and J ends were trimmed by 6 bases and 2 bases, with 5 bases remaining between them.

CDR3 sequence: CASSQAERPYEQYF. The CDR3 region has the DNA TGTGCCAGCAGCCAAGCCGAGCGACCCTACGAGCAGTACTTC. This rearrangement joins TRBV4-2 to TRBJ2-7; D is unresolved. The CDR3 extends over 14 amino acids. V lost 1 base and J lost 2, with 9 bases in between. Germline CDR1 and CDR2: LGHNA and YNFKEQ.

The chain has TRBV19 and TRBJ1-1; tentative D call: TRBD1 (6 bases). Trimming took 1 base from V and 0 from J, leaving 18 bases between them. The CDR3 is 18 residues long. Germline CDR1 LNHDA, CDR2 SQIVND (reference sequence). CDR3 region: CASSIGRNRVGMNTEAFF. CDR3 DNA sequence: TGTGCCAGTAGTATAGGAAGGAACAGGGTGGGGATGAACACTGAAGCTTTCTTT.

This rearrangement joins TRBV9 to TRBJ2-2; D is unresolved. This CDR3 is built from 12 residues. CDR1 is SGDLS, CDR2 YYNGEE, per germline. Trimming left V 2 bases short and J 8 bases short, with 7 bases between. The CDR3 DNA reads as TGTGCCAGCAGCGTGAACGAAGGGGAGCTGTTTTTT. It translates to CASSVNEGELFF.

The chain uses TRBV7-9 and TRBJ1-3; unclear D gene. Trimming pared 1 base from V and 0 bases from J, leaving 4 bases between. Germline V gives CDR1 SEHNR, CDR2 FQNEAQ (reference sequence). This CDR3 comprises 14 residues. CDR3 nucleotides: TGTGCCAGCAGCTTAGGAGGCTCTGGAAACACCATATATTTT. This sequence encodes CASSLGGSGNTIYF.

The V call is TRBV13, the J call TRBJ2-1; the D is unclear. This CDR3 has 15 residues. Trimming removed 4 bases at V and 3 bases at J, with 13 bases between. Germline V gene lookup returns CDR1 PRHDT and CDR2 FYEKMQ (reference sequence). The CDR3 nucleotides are TGTGCCAGCAGCTCGATTCTCTCACTCTACAATGAGCAGTTCTTC. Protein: CASSSILSLYNEQFF. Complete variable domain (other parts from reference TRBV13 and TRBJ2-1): AAGVIQSPRHLIKEKRETATLKCYPIPRHDTVYWYQQGPGQDPQFLISFYEKMQSDKGSIPDRFSAQQFSDYHSELNMSSLELGDSALYFCASSSILSLYNEQFFGPGTRLTVL.

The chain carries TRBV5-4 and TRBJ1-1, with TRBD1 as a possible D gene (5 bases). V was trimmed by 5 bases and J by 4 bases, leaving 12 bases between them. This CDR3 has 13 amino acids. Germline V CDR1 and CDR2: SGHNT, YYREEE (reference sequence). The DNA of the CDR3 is TGTGCCAGCAGGAGGGGCGAGTTCACTGAAGCTTTCTTT. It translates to CASRRGEFTEAFF.

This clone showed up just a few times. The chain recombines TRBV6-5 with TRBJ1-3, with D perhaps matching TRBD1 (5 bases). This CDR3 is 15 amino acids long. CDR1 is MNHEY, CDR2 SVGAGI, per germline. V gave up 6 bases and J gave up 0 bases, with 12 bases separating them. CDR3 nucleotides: TGTGCCAGCAGGGTCAGGGCTTTCTCTGGAAACACCATATATTTT. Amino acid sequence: CASRVRAFSGNTIYF.

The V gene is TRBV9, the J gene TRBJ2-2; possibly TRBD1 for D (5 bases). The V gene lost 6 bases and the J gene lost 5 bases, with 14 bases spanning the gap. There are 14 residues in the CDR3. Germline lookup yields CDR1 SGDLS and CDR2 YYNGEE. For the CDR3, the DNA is TGTGCCAGCACCAAGGGGCCCATGACCGGGGAGCTGTTTTTT. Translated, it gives CASTKGPMTGELFF.

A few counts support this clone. The CDR3 is CASSPGAGEGADTQYF. CDR3 nucleotides: TGTGCCAGCAGCCCGGGGGCTGGGGAGGGGGCAGATACGCAGTATTTT. The chain links TRBV11-2 to TRBJ2-3; D is perhaps TRBD2 (7 bases). With 5 bases removed from V and 4 bases from J, the gap between germline ends came to 19 bases. The germline V gene has CDR1 SGHAT and CDR2 FQNNGV. The CDR3 runs to 16 residues.

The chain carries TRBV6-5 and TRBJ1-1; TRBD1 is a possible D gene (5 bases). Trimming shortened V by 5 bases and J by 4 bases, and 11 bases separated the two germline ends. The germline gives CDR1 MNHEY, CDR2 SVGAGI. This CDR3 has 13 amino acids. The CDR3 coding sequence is TGTGCCAGCAGTCCCAGGGTGAGCACTGAAGCTTTCTTT. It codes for CASSPRVSTEAFF.

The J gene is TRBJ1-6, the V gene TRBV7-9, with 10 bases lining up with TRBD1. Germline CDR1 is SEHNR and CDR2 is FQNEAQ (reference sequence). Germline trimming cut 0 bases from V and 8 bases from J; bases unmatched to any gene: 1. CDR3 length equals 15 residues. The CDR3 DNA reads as TGTGCCAGCAGCTTAGCAGGGACAGGGGATTCACCCCTCCACTTT. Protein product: CASSLAGTGDSPLHF.

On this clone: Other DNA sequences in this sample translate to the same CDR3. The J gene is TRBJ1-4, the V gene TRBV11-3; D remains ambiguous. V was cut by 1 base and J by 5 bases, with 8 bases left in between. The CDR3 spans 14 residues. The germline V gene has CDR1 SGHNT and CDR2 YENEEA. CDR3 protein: CASSLGRANEKLFF. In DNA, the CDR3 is TGTGCCAGCAGCTTAGGACGGGCAAATGAAAAACTGTTTTTT. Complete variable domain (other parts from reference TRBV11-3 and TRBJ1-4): EAGVVQSPRYKIIEKKQPVAFWCNPISGHNTLYWYLQNLGQGPELLIRYENEEAVDDSQLPKDRFSAERLKGVDSTLKIQPAELGDSAVYLCASSLGRANEKLFFGSGTQLSVL.

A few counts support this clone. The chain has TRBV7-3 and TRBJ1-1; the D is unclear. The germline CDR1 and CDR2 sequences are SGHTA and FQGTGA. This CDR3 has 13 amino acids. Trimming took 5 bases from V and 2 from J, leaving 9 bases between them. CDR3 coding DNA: TGTGCCAGCAGCCCCCGACCCAACACTGAAGCTTTCTTT. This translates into CASSPRPNTEAFF.

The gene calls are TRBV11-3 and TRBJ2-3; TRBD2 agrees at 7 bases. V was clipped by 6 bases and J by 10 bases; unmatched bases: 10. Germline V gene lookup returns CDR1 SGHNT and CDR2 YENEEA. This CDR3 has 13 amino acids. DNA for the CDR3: TGTGCCAGCAGAGGCTTCGGGGGGTCGCCGCAGTATTTT. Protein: CASRGFGGSPQYF.

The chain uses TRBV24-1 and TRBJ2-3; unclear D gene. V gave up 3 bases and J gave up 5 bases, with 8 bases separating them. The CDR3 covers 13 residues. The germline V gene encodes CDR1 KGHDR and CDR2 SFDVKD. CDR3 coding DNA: TGTGCCACCAGTGATATTCTGATAGATACGCAGTATTTT. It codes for CATSDILIDTQYF.

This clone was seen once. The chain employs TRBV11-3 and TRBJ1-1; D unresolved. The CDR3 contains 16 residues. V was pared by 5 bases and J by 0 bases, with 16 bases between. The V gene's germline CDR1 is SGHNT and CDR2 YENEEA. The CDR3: CASSPDIGKLNTEAFF. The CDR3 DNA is TGTGCCAGCAGCCCGGATATAGGGAAGTTGAACACTGAAGCTTTCTTT.

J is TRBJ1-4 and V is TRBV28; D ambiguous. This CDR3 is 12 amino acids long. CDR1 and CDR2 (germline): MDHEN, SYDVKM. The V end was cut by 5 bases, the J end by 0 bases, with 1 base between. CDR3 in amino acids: CASSTTNEKLFF. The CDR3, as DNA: TGTGCCAGCAGTACAACTAATGAAAAACTGTTTTTT. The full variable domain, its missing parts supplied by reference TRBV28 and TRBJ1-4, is DVKVTQSSRYLVKRTGEKVFLECVQDMDHENMFWYRQDPGLGLRLIYFSYDVKMKEKGDIPEGYSVSREKKERFSLILESASTNQTSMYLCASSTTNEKLFFGSGTQLSVL.